This T cell receptor beta chain stems from a study of identical twins (dated by TCRdb to 2016 to 2017). General notes on the study: The study deep-sequenced TCR alpha and beta repertoires from monozygotic twins, unrelated adults of various ages and cord blood to test whether fetal clonotypes persist. To rule out contamination, replicate twin experiments were performed at different times with different library preparation protocols.

All donors were healthy Caucasians. The twin cohort consisted of three pairs of female monozygotic twins, all aged roughly 18 to 30 years. Positive isolation kits from Invitrogen were used to isolate CD4+ and CD8+ T cell populations. To prepare the library, 5' RACE was applied. The instrument given in TCRdb is Illumina HiSeq 2000. Template switching introduced a universal primer binding site; the final cDNA contained a unique molecular identifier, enabling accurate counting of TCR cDNA molecules. Specific primers in the conserved constant-segment region were used to synthesize first-strand cDNA for the TCR alpha and beta chains. To control for contamination, each cDNA library was double barcoded with a SMART-Mk sample barcode plus Illumina barcodes. TruSeq adapter sequences, together with Illumina sample barcodes, were added in two successive PCR steps. The TCR alpha and beta cDNA libraries were sequenced on the Illumina HiSeq platform using custom primers. Under the source paper's analysis protocol: MiGEC was used to process raw reads and extract unique molecular identifiers, and MiXCR was used to find CDR3 positions. Recombination models were inferred per individual with the repgenHMM and IGoR tools using an EM algorithm. The tcR package in R was used for shared clonotype analysis, with sharing normalized by the product of cloneset sizes. To study raw recombination without the effects of thymic and clonal selection, out-of-frame nonproductive sequences were analyzed. TCRdb trimmed public reads at Q25 via fastp, called clones via MiXCR and kept in-frame beta chains. Identical CDR3 proteins give one entry, which carries the most common genes and DNA. The V and J calls reflect TCRdb's pipeline rather than the authors' work. The sample profile shows around 480,000 distinct CDR3 sequences; approximately 15% of them were found once. About 1% of the sample lies in the top ten.

Trimming removed 7 bases from V and 4 bases from J, leaving 16 bases between the germline ends. The CDR3 starts with the cysteine, ends with the phenylalanine, and has 14 residues. Solely the CDR3 DNA is kept, with 42 bases framed from the first base. The germline V gene yields MNHNS for CDR1 and SASEGT for CDR2. Comment on this clonotype: Its binding antigen is unknown. One base away there is no much larger clone; base qualities are not given.

What the work shows at the level of the full study, not this receptor alone: Zero-insertion analyses could be partly confounded by invariant T cells such as MAIT and iNKT, though diverse VJ usage argued against such confounding for most clonotypes. Compared with coincidental sharing between unrelated individuals, out-of-frame TCR alpha sequences shared between twins showed an excess of sequences with low generation probability. Excess twin sharing in beta out-of-frame sequences was weaker because fewer shared sequences lowered the signal-to-noise ratio. Fewer insertions were carried by abundant cord blood beta clonotypes; a weaker similar trend was observed in young adult naive repertoires, while no such trend was observed in memory repertoires. Because the same donors could not be followed over many years, conclusions were based on cross-sectional statistical analysis. In monozygotic twins, recombination models systematically underestimated out-of-frame TCR alpha sharing, but the models matched the sharing seen between unrelated individuals.

The same data also went into a second study, on yellow fever vaccine responses in identical twins. Reported in the second study: The authors reported that the T cell response to vaccination in identical twins appeared partly convergent and partly personalized. Focusing on identical twins, the study followed the T cell clones that responded to the vaccine, and did so with precision.

This clonotype originated in a woman aged 18-29 years in good health. The rearrangement joined TRBV6-1 to TRBJ2-5, and TRBD1 may be the D gene, going by 6 matching bases. The sequencing sample was made of CD4+ T cells sorted from blood. Here the CDR3 is given as CASTRDTNAETQYF. The nucleotide sequence is given as TGTGCCAGCACCCGGGACACCAACGCAGAGACCCAGTACTTC.